This TCR beta chain was sequenced in a study of shared clonotypes between healthy human individuals. V shed 7 bases and J shed 3 bases, with 4 bases lying between them. Germline V gives CDR1 MNHNY, CDR2 SVGAGI (reference sequence). The CDR3 is 12 residues long. Only Caucasian adults living in Nashville, Tennessee served as donors. The protocol was immunoSEQ multiplex PCR, while the TCRdb copy is restricted to in-frame clones and leaves out a portion. This sample yields more than 2 million clones, of which approximately 94% are seen a single time; more than 0.1% belongs to the top ten. Sample: naive CD4+ T cells sorted from blood. Documented subset: CD45RA+ positively selected. The chain couples TRBV6-6 to TRBJ1-6; no firm D call. This TCR was recovered from a man aged 18 to 29 in good health. CDR3 sequence reads: CASNDYNSPLHF. Here the CDR3 DNA reads TGTGCCAGCAACGACTATAATTCACCCCTCCACTTT.